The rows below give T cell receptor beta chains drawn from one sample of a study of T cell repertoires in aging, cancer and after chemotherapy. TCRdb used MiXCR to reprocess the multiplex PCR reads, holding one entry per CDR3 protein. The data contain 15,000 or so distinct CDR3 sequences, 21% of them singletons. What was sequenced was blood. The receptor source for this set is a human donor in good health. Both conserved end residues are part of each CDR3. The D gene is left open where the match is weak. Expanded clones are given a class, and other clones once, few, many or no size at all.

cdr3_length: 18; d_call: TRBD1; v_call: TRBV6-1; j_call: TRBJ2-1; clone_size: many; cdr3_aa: CASSSYPIDRDPYNEQFF; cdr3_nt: TGTGCCAGCAGCTCCTACCCGATTGACAGGGACCCTTACAATGAGCAGTTCTTC
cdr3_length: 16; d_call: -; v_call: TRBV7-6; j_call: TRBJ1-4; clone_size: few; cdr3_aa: CASSASWEGDVSELFF; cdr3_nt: TGTGCCAGCAGCGCCTCTTGGGAAGGCGATGTATCGGAACTGTTTTTT
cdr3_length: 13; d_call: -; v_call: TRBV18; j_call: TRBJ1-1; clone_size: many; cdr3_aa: CASHPTGITEAFF; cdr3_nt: TGTGCCAGCCATCCGACGGGAATCACTGAAGCTTTCTTT
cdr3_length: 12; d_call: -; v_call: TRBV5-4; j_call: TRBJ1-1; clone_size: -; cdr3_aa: CASSGVNTEAFF; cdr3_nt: TGTGCCAGCAGTGGTGTGAACACTGAAGCTTTCTTT
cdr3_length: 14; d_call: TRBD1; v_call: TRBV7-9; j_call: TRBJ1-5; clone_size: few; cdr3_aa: CASSLWDRDQPQHF; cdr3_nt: TGTGCCAGCAGCCTGTGGGACAGGGATCAGCCCCAGCATTTT
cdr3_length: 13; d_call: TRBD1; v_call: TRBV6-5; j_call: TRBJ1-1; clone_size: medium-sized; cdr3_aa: CASSMDRAAEAFF; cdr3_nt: TGTGCCAGCAGCATGGACAGGGCAGCTGAAGCTTTCTTT
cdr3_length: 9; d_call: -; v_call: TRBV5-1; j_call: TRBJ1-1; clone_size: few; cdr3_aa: CASRGRAFF; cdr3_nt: TGCGCCAGCAGGGGGCGAGCTTTCTTT
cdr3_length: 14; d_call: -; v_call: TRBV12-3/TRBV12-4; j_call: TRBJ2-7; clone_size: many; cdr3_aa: CASNAGGSPYEQYF; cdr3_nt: TGTGCCAGCAACGCTGGAGGATCCCCCTACGAGCAGTACTTC
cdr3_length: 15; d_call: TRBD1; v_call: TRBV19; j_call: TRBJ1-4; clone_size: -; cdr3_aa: CARRIRDRVIEKLFF; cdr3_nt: TGTGCCAGGAGGATCCGGGACAGGGTTATTGAAAAACTGTTTTTT
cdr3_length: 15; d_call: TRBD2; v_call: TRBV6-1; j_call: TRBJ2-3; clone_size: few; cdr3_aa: CASSEAAGGPDTQYF; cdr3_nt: TGTGCCAGCAGTGAAGCGGCGGGGGGGCCAGATACGCAGTATTTT
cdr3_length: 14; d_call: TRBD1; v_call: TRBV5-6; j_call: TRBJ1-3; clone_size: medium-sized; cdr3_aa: CASSLRGPGNTIYF; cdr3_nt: TGTGCCAGCAGCTTAAGGGGGCCTGGAAACACCATATATTTT
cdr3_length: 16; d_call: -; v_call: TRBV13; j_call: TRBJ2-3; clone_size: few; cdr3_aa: CASSRGGKVNTDTQYF; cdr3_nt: TGTGCCAGCAGCCGAGGGGGAAAGGTCAACACAGATACGCAGTATTTT
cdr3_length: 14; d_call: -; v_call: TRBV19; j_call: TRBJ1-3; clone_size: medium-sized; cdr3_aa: CASSIKGPGNTIYF; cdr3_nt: TGTGCCAGTAGTATAAAGGGGCCAGGAAACACCATATATTTT
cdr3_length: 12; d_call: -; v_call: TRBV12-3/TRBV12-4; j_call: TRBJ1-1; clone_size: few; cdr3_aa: CASSFWADEAFF; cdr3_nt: TGTGCCAGCAGTTTTTGGGCGGATGAAGCTTTCTTT
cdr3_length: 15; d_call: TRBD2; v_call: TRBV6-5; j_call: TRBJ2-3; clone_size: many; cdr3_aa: CASSAPSGETDTQYF; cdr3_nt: TGTGCCAGCAGTGCACCTAGCGGGGAGACAGATACGCAGTATTTT
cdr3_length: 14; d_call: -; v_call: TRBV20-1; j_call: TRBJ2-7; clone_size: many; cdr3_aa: CSARRGESIYEQYF; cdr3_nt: TGCAGTGCTAGGAGGGGGGAGAGCATCTACGAGCAGTACTTC
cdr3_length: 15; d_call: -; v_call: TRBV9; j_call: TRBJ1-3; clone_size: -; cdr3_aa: CASSPIGAAGNTIYF; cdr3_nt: TGTGCCAGCAGCCCAATAGGGGCGGCGGGAAACACCATATATTTT
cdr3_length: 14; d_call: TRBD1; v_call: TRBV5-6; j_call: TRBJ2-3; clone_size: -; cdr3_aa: CASSNRGGTDTQYF; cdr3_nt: TGTGCCAGCAGCAACAGGGGTGGGACAGATACGCAGTATTTT
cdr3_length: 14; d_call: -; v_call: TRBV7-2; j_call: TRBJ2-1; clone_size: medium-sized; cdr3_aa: CASSGLRRDSELFF; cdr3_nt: TGTGCCAGCAGCGGATTGAGGCGGGATTCCGAGCTGTTCTTC
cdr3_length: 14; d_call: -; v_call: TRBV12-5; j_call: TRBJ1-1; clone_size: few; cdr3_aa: CASGRWGRPTEAFF; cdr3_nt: TGTGCTAGTGGTCGATGGGGTCGGCCCACTGAAGCTTTCTTT
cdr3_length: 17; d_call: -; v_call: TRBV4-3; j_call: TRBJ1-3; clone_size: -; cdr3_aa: CASSQDDGRVYGNTIYF; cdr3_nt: TGCGCCAGCAGCCAAGATGACGGCAGGGTTTATGGAAACACCATATATTTT
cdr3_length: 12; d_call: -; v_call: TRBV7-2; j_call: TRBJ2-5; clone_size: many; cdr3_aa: CASSQGGETQYF; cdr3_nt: TGTGCCAGCAGTCAGGGGGGAGAGACCCAGTACTTC
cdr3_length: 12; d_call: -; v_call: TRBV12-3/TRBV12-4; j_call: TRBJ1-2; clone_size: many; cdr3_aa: CASSFPDYGYTF; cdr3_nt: TGTGCCAGCAGTTTCCCCGACTATGGCTACACCTTC
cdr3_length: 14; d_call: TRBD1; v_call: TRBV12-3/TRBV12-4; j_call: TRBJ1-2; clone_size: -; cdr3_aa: CASSLRTGETGYTF; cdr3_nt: TGTGCCAGCAGCCTTCGGACAGGGGAGACTGGCTACACCTTC
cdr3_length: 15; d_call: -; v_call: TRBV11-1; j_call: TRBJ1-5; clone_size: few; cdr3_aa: CASSRGPGAGQPQHF; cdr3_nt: TGTGCCAGCAGTCGTGGGCCAGGCGCCGGTCAGCCCCAGCATTTT
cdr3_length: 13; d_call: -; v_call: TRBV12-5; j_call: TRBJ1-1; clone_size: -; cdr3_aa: CASGLGRDTEAFF; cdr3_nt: TGTGCTAGTGGTTTGGGCAGGGACACTGAAGCTTTCTTT
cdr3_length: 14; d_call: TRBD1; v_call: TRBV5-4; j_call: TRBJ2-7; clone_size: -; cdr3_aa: CARPPGQGAYEQYF; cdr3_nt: TGTGCCAGACCTCCCGGACAGGGAGCCTACGAGCAGTACTTC
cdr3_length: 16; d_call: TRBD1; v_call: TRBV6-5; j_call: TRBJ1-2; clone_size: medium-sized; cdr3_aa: CASSGRTGAPNYGYTF; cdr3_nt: TGTGCCAGCAGTGGGAGGACAGGGGCTCCTAACTATGGCTACACCTTC
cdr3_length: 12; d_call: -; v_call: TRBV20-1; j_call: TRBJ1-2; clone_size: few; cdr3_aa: CSARGTTDGYTF; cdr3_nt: TGCAGTGCTAGGGGGACAACTGATGGCTACACCTTC
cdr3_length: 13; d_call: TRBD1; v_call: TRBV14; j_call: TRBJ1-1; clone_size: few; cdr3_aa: CASSQGDRDEAFF; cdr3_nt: TGTGCCAGCAGCCAAGGGGACAGAGATGAAGCTTTCTTT
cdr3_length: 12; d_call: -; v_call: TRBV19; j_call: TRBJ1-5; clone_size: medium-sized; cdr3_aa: CASSNSNQPQHF; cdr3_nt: TGTGCCAGTAGTAATAGCAATCAGCCCCAGCATTTT
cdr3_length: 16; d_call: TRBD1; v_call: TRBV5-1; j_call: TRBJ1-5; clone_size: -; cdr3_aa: CASSSLPDRGGQPQHF; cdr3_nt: TGCGCCAGCAGCTCGCTTCCCGACAGGGGCGGTCAGCCCCAGCATTTT
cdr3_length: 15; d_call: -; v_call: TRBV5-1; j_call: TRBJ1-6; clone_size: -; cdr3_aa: CASSLATAGNSPLHF; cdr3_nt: TGCGCCAGCAGCTTGGCAACGGCTGGAAATTCACCCCTCCACTTT
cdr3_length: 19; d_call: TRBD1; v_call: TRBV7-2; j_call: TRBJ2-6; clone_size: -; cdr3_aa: CASRPASGQGAFGANVLTF; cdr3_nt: TGTGCCAGCAGACCAGCCTCGGGACAGGGGGCTTTTGGGGCCAACGTCCTGACTTTC
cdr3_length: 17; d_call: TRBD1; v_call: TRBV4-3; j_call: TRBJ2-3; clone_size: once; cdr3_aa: CASSQDGGTGIRDTQYF; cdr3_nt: TGCGCCAGCAGCCAAGATGGTGGGACAGGGATTAGAGATACGCAGTATTTT
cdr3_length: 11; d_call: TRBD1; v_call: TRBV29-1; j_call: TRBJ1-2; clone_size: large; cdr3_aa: CSVGTGYGYTF; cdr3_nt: TGCAGCGTCGGGACAGGCTATGGCTACACCTTC
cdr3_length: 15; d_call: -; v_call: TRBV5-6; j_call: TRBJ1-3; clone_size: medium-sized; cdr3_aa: CASSSRLLAGNTIYF; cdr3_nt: TGTGCCAGCAGCTCGCGTCTATTGGCTGGAAACACCATATATTTT
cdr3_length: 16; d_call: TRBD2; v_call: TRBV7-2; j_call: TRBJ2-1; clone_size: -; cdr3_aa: CASSLVGTSGGNEQFF; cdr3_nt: TGTGCCAGCAGCTTAGTAGGGACTAGCGGGGGCAATGAGCAGTTCTTC
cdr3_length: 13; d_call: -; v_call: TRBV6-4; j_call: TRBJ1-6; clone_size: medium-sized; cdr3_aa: CASSETDNSPLHF; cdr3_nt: TGTGCCAGCAGTGAGACGGATAATTCACCCCTCCACTTT
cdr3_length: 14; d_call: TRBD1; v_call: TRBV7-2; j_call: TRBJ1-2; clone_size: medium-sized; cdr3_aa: CASSPRDRYYGYTF; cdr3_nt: TGTGCCAGCAGCCCGCGGGACAGGTACTATGGCTACACCTTC
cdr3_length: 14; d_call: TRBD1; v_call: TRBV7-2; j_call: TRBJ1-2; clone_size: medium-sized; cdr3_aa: CASSSTTGYVGYTF; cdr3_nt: TGTGCCAGCAGCTCTACGACAGGGTATGTCGGCTACACCTTC
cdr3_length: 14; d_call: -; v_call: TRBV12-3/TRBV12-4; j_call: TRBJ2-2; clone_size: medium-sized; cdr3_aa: CASSWGGDAGELFF; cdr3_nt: TGTGCCAGCAGTTGGGGGGGCGACGCCGGGGAGCTGTTTTTT
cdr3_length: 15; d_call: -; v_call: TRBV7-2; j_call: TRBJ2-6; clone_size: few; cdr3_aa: CASSLQVSGANVLTF; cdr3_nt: TGTGCCAGCAGCCTACAGGTATCTGGGGCCAACGTCCTGACTTTC